This record looks at one T cell receptor beta chain sequence and its context. Its antigen remains unknown. Looked up from germline, CDR1 is SGHAT and CDR2 is FQNNGV. The V gene end was trimmed by 5 bases and the J gene end by 5 bases; junction bases not matched to a gene: 12. This CDR3 is 18 amino acids long. The sample belongs to a study of long-term antiretroviral therapy in people with HIV. Study-level background: Sampling started about a decade before the 2015 immediate-ART recommendation. Overall study results and limits: Viral resistance, ART adherence and therapy changes all lacked available data. Relative to transplant donor controls, diversity remained lower despite increasing after ART.

Running of the v3.0 immunoSEQ assay took place at survey level. Sequencing of each sample targeted about 35,000-55,000 T-cell genomes. The protocol was immunoSEQ multiplex PCR, while the TCRdb copy is restricted to in-frame clones and leaves out a portion. The repertoire includes tens of thousands of clones, over 65% of them detected once, and 7% to 10% sits in the top ten. The sample was unsorted PBMCs, taken 4.8 to 5 years after starting antiretroviral therapy. This receptor was taken from a man between 35 and 55 years old with HIV. V is TRBV11-2 and J is TRBJ2-5; 15 bases fit TRBD2. CDR3 loop: CASSPGTSGRLSGETQYF. DNA for the CDR3: TGTGCCAGCAGCCCCGGGACTAGCGGGAGGCTTTCGGGGGAGACCCAGTACTTC.